The sequence of this T cell receptor (beta chain) was determined in a study of cytomegalovirus exposure and HLA in healthy donors. General study results and limits: Analyzed later, most CMV-associated TCR beta chains appeared HLA-restricted.

Germline V gene sequence: CDR1 SEHNR, CDR2 FQNEAQ (reference sequence). The CDR3 sequence is 17 residues long. The trim removed 0 bases at V and 0 bases at J, leaving 8 bases unmatched. Details on this clone: Its antigen is unknown.

Vbeta (60) and Jbeta (13) primers were used in the PCR. Method: immunoSEQ multiplex PCR; TCRdb's copy keeps in-frame clones and lacks some. This sample yields around 130,000 clones, of which 76% are seen a single time; less than 2% belongs to the top ten. The sequence was collected from a middle-aged man in good health and CMV-seronegative. The chain is built from TRBV7-9 and TRBJ2-7, with TRBD1 identical over 7 bases. Sequenced sample: PBMCs. Written as DNA, the CDR3 is TGTGCCAGCAGCTTAGCGTGGGACAGCCAGAGCTCCTACGAGCAGTACTTC. Protein product: CASSLAWDSQSSYEQYF. Combining the CDR3 with reference TRBV7-9 and TRBJ2-7 gives the whole variable domain DTGVSQNPRHKITKRGQNVTFRCDPISEHNRLYWYRQTLGQGPEFLTYFQNEAQLEKSRLLSDRFSAERPKGSFSTLEIQRTEQGDSAMYLCASSLAWDSQSSYEQYFGPGTRLTVT.